This is a list of T cell receptor beta chains from one sample in a study of T-cell reconstitution after alpha-beta-depleted transplantation in children. TCRdb used MiXCR to reprocess the PCR reads, holding one entry per CDR3 protein. Of 500,000 to 750,000 distinct CDR3 sequences in the sample, 27% are singletons; the top ten hold 36%. The input for sequencing was PBMCs, taken before TCRalphabeta/CD19-depleted stem cell transplant. Receptor source: a boy under two years old with Wiskott-Aldrich syndrome, due to receive a stem cell transplant. The CDR3 runs from the conserved cysteine through the conserved F or W. Each record gives: CDR3 protein, CDR3 DNA, V gene, clone size, J gene, D gene. A D gene is named only where the DNA matches it firmly. Only some rows state a clone size, as once, few, many or a class for expanded clones.

cdr3_aa: CASSPRVVVGSSYEQYF
cdr3_nt: TGTGCCAGCTCACCAAGGGTGGTCGTGGGGAGCTCCTACGAGCAGTACTTC
v_call: TRBV18
clone_size: few
j_call: TRBJ2-7
d_call: -

cdr3_aa: CASSKREAATNEKLFF
cdr3_nt: TGTGCCAGCAGCAAACGGGAGGCTGCAACTAATGAAAAACTGTTTTTT
v_call: TRBV21-1
clone_size: -
j_call: TRBJ1-4
d_call: -

cdr3_aa: CASSPRFRGGAGELFF
cdr3_nt: TGTGCCAGCAGCCCGAGATTTAGGGGAGGTGCCGGGGAGCTGTTTTTT
v_call: TRBV7-6
clone_size: few
j_call: TRBJ2-2
d_call: -

cdr3_aa: CASSYSSAGSMDTQYF
cdr3_nt: TGTGCCAGCAGTTACTCGAGCGCGGGATCTATGGATACGCAGTATTTT
v_call: TRBV6-5
clone_size: -
j_call: TRBJ2-3
d_call: -

cdr3_aa: CASSFLYTEQYF
cdr3_nt: TGTGCCAGCAGTTTCCTCTATACCGAGCAGTACTTC
v_call: TRBV12-3/TRBV12-4
clone_size: -
j_call: TRBJ2-7
d_call: -

cdr3_aa: CASSLSPGQGDNEQFF
cdr3_nt: TGTGCCAGCAGCCTGTCTCCGGGACAGGGGGACAATGAGCAGTTCTTC
v_call: TRBV4-2
clone_size: -
j_call: TRBJ2-1
d_call: TRBD1

cdr3_aa: CASSFSQGPRNEQFF
cdr3_nt: TGTGCCAGCAGCTTTTCTCAGGGTCCGAGGAATGAGCAGTTCTTC
v_call: TRBV11-3
clone_size: once
j_call: TRBJ2-1
d_call: -

cdr3_aa: CASSRSTSGRGPDTQYF
cdr3_nt: TGTGCCAGCAGTCGTTCTACTAGCGGGAGGGGCCCAGATACGCAGTATTTT
v_call: TRBV6-1
clone_size: -
j_call: TRBJ2-3
d_call: TRBD2

cdr3_aa: CASSIGLAGGNSYNEQFF
cdr3_nt: TGTGCCAGTAGTATTGGACTAGCGGGAGGGAACTCCTACAATGAGCAGTTCTTC
v_call: TRBV19
clone_size: -
j_call: TRBJ2-1
d_call: TRBD2

cdr3_aa: CASSLADRAETQYF
cdr3_nt: TGCGCCAGCAGCTTGGCCGACAGGGCAGAGACCCAGTACTTC
v_call: TRBV5-1
clone_size: -
j_call: TRBJ2-5
d_call: TRBD1

cdr3_aa: CASSFAQNYGYTF
cdr3_nt: TGCGCCAGCAGCTTTGCACAAAACTATGGCTACACCTTC
v_call: TRBV5-1
clone_size: few
j_call: TRBJ1-2
d_call: -

cdr3_aa: CASSLAASGNTIYF
cdr3_nt: TGTGCCAGCAGTTTAGCGGCCTCTGGAAACACCATATATTTT
v_call: TRBV12-3/TRBV12-4
clone_size: -
j_call: TRBJ1-3
d_call: -

cdr3_aa: CASSSLGGGRKDTQYF
cdr3_nt: TGTGCCAGCAGCTCTCTGGGTGGAGGGCGGAAAGATACGCAGTATTTT
v_call: TRBV7-3
clone_size: few
j_call: TRBJ2-3
d_call: -

cdr3_aa: CASSRVDTNEQFF
cdr3_nt: TGTGCCAGCAGCCGGGTAGATACCAATGAGCAGTTCTTC
v_call: TRBV3-1
clone_size: few
j_call: TRBJ2-1
d_call: -

cdr3_aa: CASSSLFRGETQYF
cdr3_nt: TGTGCCAGCAGTTCTCTCTTCAGGGGAGAGACCCAGTACTTC
v_call: TRBV6-5
clone_size: few
j_call: TRBJ2-5
d_call: -

cdr3_aa: CSARDGEGTDTQYF
cdr3_nt: TGCAGTGCTAGAGATGGGGAGGGCACAGATACGCAGTATTTT
v_call: TRBV20-1
clone_size: -
j_call: TRBJ2-3
d_call: -

cdr3_aa: CSVVRGDTQYF
cdr3_nt: TGCAGCGTTGTCAGGGGGGATACGCAGTATTTT
v_call: TRBV29-1
clone_size: few
j_call: TRBJ2-3
d_call: TRBD1

cdr3_aa: CAIRSDRDNQPQHF
cdr3_nt: TGTGCCATCAGGAGTGACAGGGATAATCAGCCCCAGCATTTT
v_call: TRBV10-3
clone_size: -
j_call: TRBJ1-5
d_call: TRBD1